Here is one T cell receptor (beta chain) with its context. The data were taken from a study of blood T cell repertoires in COVID-19. Across the whole study: The cDNA or gDNA used as material had been derived from T cells, B-cell-depleted T cells, or PBMCs.

Germline CDR1 reads MDHEN; CDR2 reads SYDVKM. Trimming cost V 6 bases and J 5 bases, with 16 bases left between them. The CDR3 contains 14 residues. The method was immunoSEQ multiplex PCR; TCRdb's version includes in-frame clones alone and lacks a portion of them. The sample shows around 150,000 clones, less than 85% of them seen only once. The sample taken for sequencing was peripheral blood. This receptor was identified in a woman between 40 and 50 years old with COVID-19, enrolled during active disease. The chain employs TRBV28 and TRBJ1-1; maybe TRBD1 (5 bases). The CDR3 DNA is TGTGCCAGCAGGTCACTCCCCGGGACTACTGAAGCTTTCTTT. This gives the protein CASRSLPGTTEAFF. Complete variable domain (other parts from reference TRBV28 and TRBJ1-1): DVKVTQSSRYLVKRTGEKVFLECVQDMDHENMFWYRQDPGLGLRLIYFSYDVKMKEKGDIPEGYSVSREKKERFSLILESASTNQTSMYLCASRSLPGTTEAFFGQGTRLTVV.